The T cell receptor beta chain under discussion was sequenced for a study of CD8 T cells in ankylosing spondylitis. A remark on this clonotype: Its antigen is undetermined.

Findings and caveats of the study: Characteristic, it appeared, of ankylosing spondylitis blood was a TCR beta motif of several highly homologous variants.

Library preparation for TCR beta used quantitative 5'-RACE with molecular barcodes. TCRdb independently ran MiXCR on the 5' RACE reads; one entry per CDR3 protein. The sample consists of approximately 540,000 distinct CDR3 sequences, 10% to 15% of them appearing once. The material sequenced was blood, either unsorted or a sorted T cell fraction (not recorded which). The TCR comes from a male donor with ankylosing spondylitis.

This CDR3 is CASSELAGVTEQFF. The CDR3 nucleotides are TGTGCCAGCAGTGAACTAGCGGGAGTCACTGAGCAGTTCTTC. The V gene is TRBV2, the J gene TRBJ2-1; 10 bases match TRBD2. V trimming: 2 bases; J trimming: 9 bases; junction bases outside the gene matches: 4. The CDR3 length is 14 residues. Germline CDR1 and CDR2: SNHLY and FYNNEI.